This T cell receptor beta chain was obtained from a study of cytomegalovirus exposure and HLA in healthy donors. Study-level results: Previously analyzed data showed that most TCR beta V segments were productive at a frequency of about 87% or about 30%.

A word on this clone: The target antigen is unknown.

From germline, CDR1 is LGHNA and CDR2 YSLEER. The CDR3 contains 14 residues. PCR primers comprised 60 Vbeta and 13 Jbeta primers. Assay used: immunoSEQ multiplex PCR; TCRdb lists only in-frame clones, some missing. The data hold roughly 190,000 clones, with about four fifths observed a single time. The specimen sequenced was PBMCs. The origin of this receptor is a woman aged 45-60 years in good health and CMV-seropositive. The chain uses TRBV4-3 and TRBJ2-5; the match to TRBD1 covers 7 bases. The J call is uncertain, as TRBJ2-7 better fits the DNA end. CDR3 residues: CASSQRDSSYEQYF. The CDR3, as DNA: TGCGCCAGCAGCCAACGGGACAGCTCCTACGAGCAGTACTTC.